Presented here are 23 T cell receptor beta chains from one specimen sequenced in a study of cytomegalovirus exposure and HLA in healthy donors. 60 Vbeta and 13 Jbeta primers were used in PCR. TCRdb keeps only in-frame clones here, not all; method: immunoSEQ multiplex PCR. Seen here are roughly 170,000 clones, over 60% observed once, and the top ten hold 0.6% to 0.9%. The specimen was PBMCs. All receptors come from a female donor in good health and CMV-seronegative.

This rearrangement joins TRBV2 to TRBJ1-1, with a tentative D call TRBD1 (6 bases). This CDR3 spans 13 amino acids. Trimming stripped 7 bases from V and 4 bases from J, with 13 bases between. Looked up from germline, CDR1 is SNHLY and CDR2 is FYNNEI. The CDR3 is CASNGQLITEAFF. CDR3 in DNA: TGTGCCAGCAATGGACAGCTGATCACTGAAGCTTTCTTT.

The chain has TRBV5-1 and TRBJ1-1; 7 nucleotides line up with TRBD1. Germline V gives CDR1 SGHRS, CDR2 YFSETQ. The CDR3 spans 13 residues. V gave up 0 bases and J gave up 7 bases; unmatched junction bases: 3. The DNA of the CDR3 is TGCGCCAGCAGCTTGGCACAGGGGTATGAAGCTTTCTTT. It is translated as CASSLAQGYEAFF.

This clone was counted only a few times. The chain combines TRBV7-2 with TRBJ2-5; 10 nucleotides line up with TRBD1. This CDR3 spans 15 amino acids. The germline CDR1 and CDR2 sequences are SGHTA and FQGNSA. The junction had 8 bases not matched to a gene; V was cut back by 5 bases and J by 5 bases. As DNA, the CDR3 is TGTGCCAGCAGCACACAGACAGGGGGCCGGGAGACCCAGTACTTC. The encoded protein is CASSTQTGGRETQYF.

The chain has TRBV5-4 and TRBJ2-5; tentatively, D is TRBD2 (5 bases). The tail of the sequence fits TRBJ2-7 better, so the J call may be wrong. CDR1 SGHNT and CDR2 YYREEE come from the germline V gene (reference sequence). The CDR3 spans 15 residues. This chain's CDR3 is CASSLGGGSSYEQYF. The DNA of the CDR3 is TGTGCCAGCAGCTTGGGTGGTGGGAGCTCCTACGAGCAGTACTTC.

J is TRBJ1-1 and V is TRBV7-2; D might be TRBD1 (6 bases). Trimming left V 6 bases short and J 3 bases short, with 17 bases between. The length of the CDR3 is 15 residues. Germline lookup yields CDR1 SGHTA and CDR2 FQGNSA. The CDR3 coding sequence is TGTGCCAGCAGTCCCCATAAGACAGGTTACACTGAAGCTTTCTTT. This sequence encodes CASSPHKTGYTEAFF. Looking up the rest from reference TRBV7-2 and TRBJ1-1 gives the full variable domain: GAGVSQSPSNKVTEKGKDVELRCDPISGHTALYWYRQSLGQGLEFLIYFQGNSAPDKSGLPSDRFSAERTGGSVSTLTIQRTQQEDSAVYLCASSPHKTGYTEAFFGQGTRLTVV.

CDR3 sequence reads: CASGAAPTYEQYF. As DNA, the CDR3 is TGTGCCAGCGGAGCCGCCCCTACCTACGAGCAGTACTTC. V and J are TRBV28 and TRBJ2-7; D gene unclear. Germline loops: CDR1 MDHEN, CDR2 SYDVKM. The CDR3 consists of 13 residues. Trimming removed 8 bases from V and 2 bases from J, with 13 bases in between.

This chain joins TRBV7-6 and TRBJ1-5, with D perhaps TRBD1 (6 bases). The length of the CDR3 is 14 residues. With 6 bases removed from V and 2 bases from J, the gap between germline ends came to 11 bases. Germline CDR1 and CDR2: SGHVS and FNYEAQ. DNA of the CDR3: TGTGCCAGCAGTCCAGGGGCGGGCAATCAGCCCCAGCATTTT. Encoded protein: CASSPGAGNQPQHF.

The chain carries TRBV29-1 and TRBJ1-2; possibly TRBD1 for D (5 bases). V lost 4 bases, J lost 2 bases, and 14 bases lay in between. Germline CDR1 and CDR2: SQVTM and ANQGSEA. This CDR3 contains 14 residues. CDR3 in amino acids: CSVVRQPRNYGYTF. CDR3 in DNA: TGCAGCGTTGTCAGACAGCCTCGGAACTATGGCTACACCTTC.

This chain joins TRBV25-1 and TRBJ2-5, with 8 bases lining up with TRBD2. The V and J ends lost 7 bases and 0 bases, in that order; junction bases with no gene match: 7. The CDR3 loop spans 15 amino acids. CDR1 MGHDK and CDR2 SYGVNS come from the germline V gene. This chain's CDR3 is CASTQAGAYQETQYF. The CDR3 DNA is TGTGCCAGCACCCAAGCGGGAGCTTACCAAGAGACCCAGTACTTC.

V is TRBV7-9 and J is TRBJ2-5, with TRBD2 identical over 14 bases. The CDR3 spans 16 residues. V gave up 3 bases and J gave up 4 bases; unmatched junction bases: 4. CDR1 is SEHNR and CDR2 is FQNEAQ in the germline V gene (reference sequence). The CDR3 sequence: CASSFGTSGSRETQYF. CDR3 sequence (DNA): TGTGCCAGCAGCTTTGGGACTAGCGGGAGTCGAGAGACCCAGTACTTC.

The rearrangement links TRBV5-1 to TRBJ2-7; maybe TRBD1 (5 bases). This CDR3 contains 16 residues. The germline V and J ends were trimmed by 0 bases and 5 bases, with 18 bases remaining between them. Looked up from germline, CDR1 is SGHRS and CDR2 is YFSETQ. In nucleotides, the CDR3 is TGCGCCAGCAGCTTGGGTGGGGCGCGTTATCTGGACGAGCAGTACTTC. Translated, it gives CASSLGGARYLDEQYF.

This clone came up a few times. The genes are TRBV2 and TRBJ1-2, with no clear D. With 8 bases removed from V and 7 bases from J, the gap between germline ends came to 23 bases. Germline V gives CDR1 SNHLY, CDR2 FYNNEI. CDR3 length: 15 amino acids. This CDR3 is CASGERTGGEGGYTF. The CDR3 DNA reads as TGTGCCAGCGGGGAAAGGACGGGCGGGGAGGGTGGCTACACCTTC.

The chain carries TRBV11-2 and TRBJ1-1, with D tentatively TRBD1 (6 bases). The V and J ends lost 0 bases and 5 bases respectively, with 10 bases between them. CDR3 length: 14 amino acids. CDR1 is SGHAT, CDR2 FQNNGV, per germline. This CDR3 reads CASSLDRDRTEAFF. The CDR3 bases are TGTGCCAGCAGCTTAGACCGCGACAGGACTGAAGCTTTCTTT.

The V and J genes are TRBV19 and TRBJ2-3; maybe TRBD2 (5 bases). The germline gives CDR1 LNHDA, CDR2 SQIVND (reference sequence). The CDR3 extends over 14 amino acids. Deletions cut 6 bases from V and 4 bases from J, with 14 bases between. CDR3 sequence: CASRDSSLPDTQYF. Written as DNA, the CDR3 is TGTGCCAGTAGGGACTCCTCGTTGCCAGATACGCAGTATTTT.

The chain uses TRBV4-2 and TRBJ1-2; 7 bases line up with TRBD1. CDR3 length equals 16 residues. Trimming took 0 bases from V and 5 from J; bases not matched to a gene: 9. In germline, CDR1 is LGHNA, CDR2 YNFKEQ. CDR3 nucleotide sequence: TGTGCCAGCAGCCAAGATTCAGGGGGTATTGGATATGGCTACACCTTC. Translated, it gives CASSQDSGGIGYGYTF.

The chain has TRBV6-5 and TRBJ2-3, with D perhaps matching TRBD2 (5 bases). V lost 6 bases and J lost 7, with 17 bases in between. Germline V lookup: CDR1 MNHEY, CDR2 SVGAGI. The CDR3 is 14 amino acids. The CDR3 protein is CASSPPGVLNTQYF. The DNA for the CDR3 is TGTGCCAGCAGCCCCCCCGGGGTTTTAAATACGCAGTATTTT.

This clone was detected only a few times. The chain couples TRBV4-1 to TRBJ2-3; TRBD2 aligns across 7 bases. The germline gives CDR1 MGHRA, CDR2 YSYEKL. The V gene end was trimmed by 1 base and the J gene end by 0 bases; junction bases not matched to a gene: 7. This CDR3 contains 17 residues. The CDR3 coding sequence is TGCGCCAGCAGCCAAGGAGCTACGCGGGGGAGCACAGATACGCAGTATTTT. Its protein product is CASSQGATRGSTDTQYF.

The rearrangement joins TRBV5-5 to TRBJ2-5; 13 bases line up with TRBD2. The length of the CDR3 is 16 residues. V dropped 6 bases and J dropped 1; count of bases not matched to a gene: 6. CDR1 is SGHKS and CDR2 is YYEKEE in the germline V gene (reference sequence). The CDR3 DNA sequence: TGTGCCAGCATACTAGCGGGGGGGCCTCTCCAAGAGACCCAGTACTTC. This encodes CASILAGGPLQETQYF.

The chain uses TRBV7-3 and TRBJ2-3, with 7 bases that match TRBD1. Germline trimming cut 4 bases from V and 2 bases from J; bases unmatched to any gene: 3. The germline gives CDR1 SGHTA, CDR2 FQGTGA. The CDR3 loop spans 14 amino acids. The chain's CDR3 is CASSWTGPTDTQYF. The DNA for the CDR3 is TGTGCCAGCAGCTGGACAGGACCCACAGATACGCAGTATTTT.

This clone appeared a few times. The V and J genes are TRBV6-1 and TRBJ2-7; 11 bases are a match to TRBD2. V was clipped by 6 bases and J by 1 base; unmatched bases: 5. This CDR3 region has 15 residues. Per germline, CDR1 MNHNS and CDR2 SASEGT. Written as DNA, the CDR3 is TGTGCCAGCAGGGTAGCGGGAGGGACATCCTACGAGCAGTACTTC. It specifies CASRVAGGTSYEQYF.

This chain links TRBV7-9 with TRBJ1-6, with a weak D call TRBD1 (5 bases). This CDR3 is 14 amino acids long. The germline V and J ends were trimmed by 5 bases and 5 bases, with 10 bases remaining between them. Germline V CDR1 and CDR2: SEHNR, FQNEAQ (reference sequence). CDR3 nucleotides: TGTGCCAGCAGCACTGACAGCCATAATTCACCCCTCCACTTT. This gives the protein CASSTDSHNSPLHF.

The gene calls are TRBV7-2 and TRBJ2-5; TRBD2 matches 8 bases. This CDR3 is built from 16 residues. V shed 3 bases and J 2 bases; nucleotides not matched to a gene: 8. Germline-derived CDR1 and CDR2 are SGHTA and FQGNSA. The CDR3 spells CASSFPSGLGQETQYF. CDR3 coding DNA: TGTGCCAGCAGCTTCCCTAGCGGGTTGGGTCAAGAGACCCAGTACTTC. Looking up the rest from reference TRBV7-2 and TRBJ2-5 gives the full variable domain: GAGVSQSPSNKVTEKGKDVELRCDPISGHTALYWYRQSLGQGLEFLIYFQGNSAPDKSGLPSDRFSAERTGGSVSTLTIQRTQQEDSAVYLCASSFPSGLGQETQYFGPGTRLLVL.

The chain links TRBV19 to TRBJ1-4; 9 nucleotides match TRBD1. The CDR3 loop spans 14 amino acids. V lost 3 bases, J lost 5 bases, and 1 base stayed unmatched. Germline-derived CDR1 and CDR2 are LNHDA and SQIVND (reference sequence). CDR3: CASSMGTGNEKLFF. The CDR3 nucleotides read TGTGCCAGTAGTATGGGGACAGGGAATGAAAAACTGTTTTTT.